This TCR beta chain originates from a study of blood T cell repertoires in COVID-19. Overall study: COVID-19 samples, acute and convalescent, were from the United States, Italy and Spain. PBMCs, B-cell-depleted T cells, or T cells provided the cDNA or gDNA that made up the material.

As handled by the study authors: Cell counts per sample came from amplifying reference gene primers. TCRdb's copy holds only in-frame clones and misses some; the assay was immunoSEQ multiplex PCR. Clone size and the V and J calls come from that table; the DNA yielded D and trimming. The sample records tens of thousands of clones, about 82% being singletons. Germline assignment: CDR1 SGHRS and CDR2 YFSETQ. V lost 1 base, J lost 1 base, and 20 bases stayed unmatched. This CDR3 comprises 21 residues. Sequenced material: peripheral blood. The genes are TRBV5-1 and TRBJ2-3, with 8 nucleotides matching TRBD2. The receptor was derived from a woman over 75 in a cohort sampled during active or convalescent COVID-19. The CDR3: CASSLFPLTQIGRAGTDTQYF. The CDR3 bases are TGCGCCAGCAGCTTGTTCCCTTTAACCCAAATCGGGAGGGCCGGCACAGATACGCAGTATTTT.